The present entry profiles one T cell receptor (beta chain) with its context. The antigen remains undetermined. A multiplex PCR was run with 60 Vbeta primers and 13 Jbeta primers. Generated by immunoSEQ multiplex PCR, the TCRdb table keeps only in-frame clones and is missing some. There are about 190,000 clones in the sample; about 87% occur only once, and 1% to 1.5% lies in the top ten. This entry is derived from a study of cytomegalovirus exposure and HLA in healthy donors. The CDR3 loop spans 16 amino acids. The germline CDR1 and CDR2 sequences are SGHDT and YYEEEE. The junction had 12 bases not matched to a gene; V was cut back by 6 bases and J by 2 bases. Study-wide results and limits: Apart from CMV serostatus, no immune exposure information was available. A missense DCLRE1C variant was associated with V- and J-gene trimming of TCR beta chains in a later analysis, and an independent cohort replicated the association.

The source is a man aged 25 to 40 in good health and CMV-seronegative. The chain has TRBV5-6 and TRBJ2-5; 8 nucleotides line up with TRBD2. The sequenced sample was PBMCs. The CDR3 sequence is CASTGGGLAVQETQYF. CDR3 nucleotide sequence: TGTGCCAGCACCGGGGGGGGCTTAGCGGTACAAGAGACCCAGTACTTC.